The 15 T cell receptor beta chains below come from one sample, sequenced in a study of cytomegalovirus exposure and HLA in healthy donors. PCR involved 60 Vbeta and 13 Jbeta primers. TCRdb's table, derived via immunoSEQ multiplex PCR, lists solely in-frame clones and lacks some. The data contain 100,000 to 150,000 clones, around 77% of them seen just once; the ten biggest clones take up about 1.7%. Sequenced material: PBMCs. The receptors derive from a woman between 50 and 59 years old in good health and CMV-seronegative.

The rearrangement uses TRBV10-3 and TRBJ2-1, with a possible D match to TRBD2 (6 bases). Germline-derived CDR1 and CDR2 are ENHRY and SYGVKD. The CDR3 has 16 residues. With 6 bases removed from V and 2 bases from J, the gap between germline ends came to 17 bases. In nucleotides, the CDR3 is TGTGCCATCAGAGGTTCCCGAGGGGAGGCCTACAATGAGCAGTTCTTC. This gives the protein CAIRGSRGEAYNEQFF.

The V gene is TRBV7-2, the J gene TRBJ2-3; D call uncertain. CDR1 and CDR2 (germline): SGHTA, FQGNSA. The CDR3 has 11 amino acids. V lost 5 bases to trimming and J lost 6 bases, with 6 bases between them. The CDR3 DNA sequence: TGTGCCAGCAGCCCCCGGGATACGCAGTATTTT. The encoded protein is CASSPRDTQYF.

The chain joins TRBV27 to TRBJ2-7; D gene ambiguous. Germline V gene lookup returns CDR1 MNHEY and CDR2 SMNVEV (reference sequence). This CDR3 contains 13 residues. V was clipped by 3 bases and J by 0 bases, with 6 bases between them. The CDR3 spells CASSFESSYEQYF. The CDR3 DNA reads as TGTGCCAGCAGTTTCGAGAGCTCCTACGAGCAGTACTTC.

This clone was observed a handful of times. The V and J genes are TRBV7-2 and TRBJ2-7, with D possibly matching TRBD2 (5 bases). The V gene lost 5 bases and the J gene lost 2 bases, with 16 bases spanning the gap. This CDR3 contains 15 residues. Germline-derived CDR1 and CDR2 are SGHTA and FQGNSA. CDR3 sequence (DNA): TGTGCCAGCAGCCCAGTTGCGGGCCCGACCTACGAGCAGTACTTC. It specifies CASSPVAGPTYEQYF.

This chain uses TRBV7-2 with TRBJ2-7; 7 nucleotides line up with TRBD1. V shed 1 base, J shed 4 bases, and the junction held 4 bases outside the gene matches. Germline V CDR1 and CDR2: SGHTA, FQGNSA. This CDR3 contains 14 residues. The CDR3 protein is CASSLEVTGYEQYV. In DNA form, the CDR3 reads TGTGCCAGCAGCTTAGAGGTGACAGGGTACGAGCAGTACGTC.

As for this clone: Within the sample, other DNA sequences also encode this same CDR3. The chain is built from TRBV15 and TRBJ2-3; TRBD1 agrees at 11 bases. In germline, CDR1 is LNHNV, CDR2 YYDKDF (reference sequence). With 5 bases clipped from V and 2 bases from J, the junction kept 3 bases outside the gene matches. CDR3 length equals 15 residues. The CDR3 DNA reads TGTGCCACCAGCGGGGACAGGGGGGACACAGATACGCAGTATTTT. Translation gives CATSGDRGDTDTQYF.

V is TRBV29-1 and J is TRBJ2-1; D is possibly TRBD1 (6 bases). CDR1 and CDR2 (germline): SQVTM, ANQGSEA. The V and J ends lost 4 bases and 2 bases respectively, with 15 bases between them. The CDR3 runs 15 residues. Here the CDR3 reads CSVAVRQGTYNEQFF. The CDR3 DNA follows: TGCAGCGTTGCAGTTCGGCAGGGGACCTACAATGAGCAGTTCTTC.

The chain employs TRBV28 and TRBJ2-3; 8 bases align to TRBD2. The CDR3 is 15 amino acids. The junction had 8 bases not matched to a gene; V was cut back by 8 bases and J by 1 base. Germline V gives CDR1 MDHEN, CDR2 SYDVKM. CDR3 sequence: CASGPSGGGTDTQYF. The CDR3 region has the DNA TGTGCCAGCGGCCCTTCCGGGGGGGGCACAGATACGCAGTATTTT.

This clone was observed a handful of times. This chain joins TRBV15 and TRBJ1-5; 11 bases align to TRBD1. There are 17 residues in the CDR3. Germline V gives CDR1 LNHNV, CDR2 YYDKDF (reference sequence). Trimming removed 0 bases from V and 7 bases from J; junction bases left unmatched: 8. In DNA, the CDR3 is TGTGCCACCAGCAGAGATCGCGGACAGGGGGCGGGACAGCCCCAGCATTTT. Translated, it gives CATSRDRGQGAGQPQHF.

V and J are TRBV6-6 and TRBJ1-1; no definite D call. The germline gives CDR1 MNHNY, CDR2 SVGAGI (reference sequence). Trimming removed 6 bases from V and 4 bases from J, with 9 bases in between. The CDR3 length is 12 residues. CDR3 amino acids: CASSRIGTEAFF. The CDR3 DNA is TGTGCCAGCAGCCGTATCGGCACTGAAGCTTTCTTT.

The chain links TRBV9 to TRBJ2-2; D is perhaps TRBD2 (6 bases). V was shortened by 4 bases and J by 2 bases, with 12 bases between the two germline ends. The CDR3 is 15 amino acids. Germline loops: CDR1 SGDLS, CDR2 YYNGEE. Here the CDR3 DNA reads TGTGCCAGCAGCACCAGCGGGCCCAACACCGGGGAGCTGTTTTTT. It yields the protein CASSTSGPNTGELFF.

The DNA for the CDR3 is TGCGCCAGCAGCCGGGGGGTTTTGGGCGGTAACTATGGCTACACCTTC. Encoded protein: CASSRGVLGGNYGYTF. The chain uses TRBV4-3 and TRBJ1-2; D may be TRBD1 (5 bases). This CDR3 has 16 amino acids. Germline V gives CDR1 LGHNA, CDR2 YSLEER. V was trimmed by 4 bases and J by 1 base, leaving 16 bases between them.

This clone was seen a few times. The CDR3 spells CASSRPGEAGYTF. CDR3 bases: TGTGCCAGCAGCCGCCCAGGTGAAGCCGGCTACACCTTC. The J gene is TRBJ1-2, the V gene TRBV27, with D uncertain. The CDR3 consists of 13 residues. Trimming stripped 6 bases from V and 8 bases from J, with 16 bases between. Per the germline V gene, CDR1 is MNHEY and CDR2 is SMNVEV (reference sequence).

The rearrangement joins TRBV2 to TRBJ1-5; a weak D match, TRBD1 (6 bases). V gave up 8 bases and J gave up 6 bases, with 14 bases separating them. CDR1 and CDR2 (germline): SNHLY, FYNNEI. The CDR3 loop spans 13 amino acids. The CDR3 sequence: CASGVQGGQPQHF. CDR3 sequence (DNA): TGTGCCAGCGGTGTACAAGGGGGTCAGCCCCAGCATTTT.

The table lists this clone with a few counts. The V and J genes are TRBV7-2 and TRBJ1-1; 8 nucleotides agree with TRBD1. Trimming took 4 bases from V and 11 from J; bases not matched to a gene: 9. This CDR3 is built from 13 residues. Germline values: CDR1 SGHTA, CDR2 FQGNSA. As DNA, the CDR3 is TGTGCCAGCAGCTCCAACAGGGGGTTTATTGCTTTCTTT. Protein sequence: CASSSNRGFIAFF. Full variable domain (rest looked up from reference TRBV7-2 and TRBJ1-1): GAGVSQSPSNKVTEKGKDVELRCDPISGHTALYWYRQSLGQGLEFLIYFQGNSAPDKSGLPSDRFSAERTGGSVSTLTIQRTQQEDSAVYLCASSSNRGFIAFFGQGTRLTVV.